This T cell receptor beta chain is drawn from a study of cytomegalovirus exposure and HLA in healthy donors. Germline V gives CDR1 LNHNV, CDR2 YYDKDF (reference sequence). Trimming cost V 4 bases and J 0 bases, with 12 bases left between them. There are 16 residues in the CDR3. PCR amplification relied on 60 Vbeta primers (plus 13 Jbeta primers). The method was immunoSEQ multiplex PCR; TCRdb's version includes in-frame clones alone and lacks a portion of them. The sample lists 180,000 or so clones; 70% to 90% were seen once. With regard to this clone: The target antigen is unknown.

Whole-study findings and limits: Specificity of a few CMV-associated chains for CMV antigens was verified in vitro. Some public TCRs appeared in many individuals, while most sequences were rare. Prior analysis indicated that the majority of TCR beta V segments exhibited productivity approximately 90% or approximately 30% of the time.

The specimen was PBMCs. This clonotype was sampled from a man between 18 and 29 years old in good health and CMV-seropositive. This rearrangement joins TRBV15 to TRBJ2-2, with unresolved D. This CDR3 reads CATSKDKRTNTGELFF. As DNA, the CDR3 is TGTGCCACCAGCAAAGATAAGAGGACGAACACCGGGGAGCTGTTTTTT.